The 30 T cell receptor beta chains below were found in one sample sequenced in a study of T cell changes during pregnancy in multiple sclerosis. Sequencing used immunoSEQ multiplex PCR; TCRdb keeps in-frame clones, though not all of them. The repertoire holds about 66,000 clones, with 90% as singletons. The sequences come from peripheral blood, collected in the third trimester of pregnancy. Source of these receptors: a female donor with multiple sclerosis, enrolled in a pregnancy study.

The V and J genes are TRBV7-2 and TRBJ2-7; 10 bases line up with TRBD2. Germline V gene sequence: CDR1 SGHTA, CDR2 FQGNSA. The CDR3 contains 16 residues. Germline trimming cut 1 base from V and 7 bases from J; bases unmatched to any gene: 10. This CDR3 is CASSLDLAGAIGEQYF. DNA for the CDR3: TGTGCCAGCAGCTTAGACCTAGCGGGGGCCATTGGGGAGCAGTACTTC.

CDR3 DNA: TGTGCCAGCAGCTCGGGACAGAACACTGAAGCTTTCTTT. Residues: CASSSGQNTEAFF. The chain carries TRBV7-2 and TRBJ1-1; tentative D call: TRBD1 (6 bases). Germline V CDR1 and CDR2: SGHTA, FQGNSA. Deletions cut 4 bases from V and 1 base from J, with 7 bases between. This CDR3 has 13 amino acids.

This sequence joins TRBV6-1 and TRBJ2-3, with unresolved D. Germline V CDR1 and CDR2: MNHNS, SASEGT. CDR3 length: 12 amino acids. The V end lost 7 bases, the J end lost 3 bases, and 8 bases lay between the germline ends. The CDR3: CASIWRTDTQYF. CDR3 nucleotide sequence: TGTGCCAGCATATGGAGAACAGATACGCAGTATTTT.

The rearrangement links TRBV4-2 to TRBJ2-1; no reliable D call. The germline CDR1 and CDR2 sequences are LGHNA and YNFKEQ. V was trimmed by 0 bases and J by 6 bases, leaving 6 bases between them. CDR3 length: 13 residues. The DNA for the CDR3 is TGTGCCAGCAGCCAAGAAACTTTCAATGAGCAGTTCTTC. This codes for CASSQETFNEQFF.

V is TRBV16 and J is TRBJ1-5, with D maybe TRBD1 (5 bases). The V end lost 0 bases, the J end lost 7 bases, and 16 bases lay between the germline ends. Germline V gene sequence: CDR1 KGHSY, CDR2 FQNENV. This CDR3 contains 16 residues. CDR3 amino acids: CASSQSGQGGRQPQHF. The CDR3 bases are TGTGCCAGCAGCCAATCAGGGCAGGGCGGGAGACAGCCCCAGCATTTT.

This chain joins TRBV2 and TRBJ2-5; a possible D gene is TRBD1 (7 bases). This CDR3 is built from 15 residues. Trimming pared 3 bases from V and 5 bases from J, leaving 16 bases between. From germline, CDR1 is SNHLY and CDR2 FYNNEI. The CDR3 region is CASSEMVEGAETQYF. The CDR3 DNA is TGTGCCAGCAGTGAGATGGTGGAGGGGGCTGAGACCCAGTACTTC. The variable domain in full, completed from reference TRBV2 and TRBJ2-5, reads EPEVTQTPSHQVTQMGQEVILRCVPISNHLYFYWYRQILGQKVEFLVSFYNNEISEKSEIFDDQFSVERPDGSNFTLKIRSTKLEDSAMYFCASSEMVEGAETQYFGPGTRLLVL.

This clone was counted once. V gene TRBV4-3 combines with J gene TRBJ2-7, with a possible D match to TRBD2 (6 bases). There are 17 residues in the CDR3. Per the germline V gene, CDR1 is LGHNA and CDR2 is YSLEER. V lost 0 bases to trimming and J lost 6 bases, with 21 bases between them. The CDR3 region has the DNA TGCGCCAGCAGCCAAGAGGCGGTCGGGCTCGGGGGACGCGAGCAGTACTTC. This encodes CASSQEAVGLGGREQYF.

This sequence joins TRBV6-5 and TRBJ1-3; no firm D call. Germline V CDR1 and CDR2: MNHEY, SVGAGI. V was trimmed by 0 bases and J by 0 bases, leaving 9 bases between them. The CDR3 sequence is 16 residues long. CDR3 loop: CASSYSGGSSGNTIYF. The CDR3 region has the DNA TGTGCCAGCAGTTACTCGGGAGGGAGCTCTGGAAACACCATATATTTT.

This clone was counted once. The genes are TRBV30 and TRBJ1-3; D unclear. Germline loops: CDR1 GTSNPN, CDR2 SVGIG (reference sequence). The CDR3 contains 13 residues. V dropped 4 bases and J dropped 0 bases, with 7 bases sitting between them. CDR3 protein: CAWIKRSGNTIYF. In nucleotides, the CDR3 is TGTGCCTGGATCAAGCGCTCTGGAAACACCATATATTTT.

V usage is TRBV5-1 and J usage is TRBJ1-1; possible D gene TRBD1, 5 bases. This CDR3 region has 15 residues. V was shortened by 4 bases and J by 1 base, with 14 bases between the two germline ends. CDR1 and CDR2 from the germline V gene are SGHRS and YFSETQ. CDR3 in amino acids: CASSQLGGENTEAFF. The CDR3 DNA reads TGCGCCAGCAGCCAGTTGGGGGGGGAGAACACTGAAGCTTTCTTT.

This chain links TRBV18 with TRBJ1-6; maybe TRBD1 (5 bases). Germline CDR1 reads KGHSH; CDR2 reads LQKENI. V was clipped by 3 bases and J by 7 bases, with 13 bases between them. The CDR3 totals 15 residues. The CDR3 nucleotides read TGTGCCAGCTCACCGAGCTTCCAGGGAAATTCACCCCTCCACTTT. Amino acid sequence: CASSPSFQGNSPLHF.

The J gene is TRBJ2-7, the V gene TRBV4-3, with 8 positions matching TRBD1. Germline lookup yields CDR1 LGHNA and CDR2 YSLEER. With 3 bases clipped from V and 6 bases from J, the junction kept 7 bases outside the gene matches. The CDR3 length is 14 residues. The CDR3 here is CASSQDGQGREQYF. Written as DNA, the CDR3 is TGCGCCAGCAGCCAGGATGGACAGGGTCGCGAGCAGTACTTC.

The V call is TRBV10-2, the J call TRBJ2-3; 11 bases match TRBD2. The V gene end was trimmed by 9 bases and the J gene end by 5 bases; junction bases not matched to a gene: 16. The CDR3 length is 17 residues. Germline-derived CDR1 and CDR2 are WSHSY and SAAADI. Written as DNA, the CDR3 is TGCGCCAGTTCTCAGGGGTTACTAGCGGGAGTTAAAGATACGCAGTATTTT. Translated: CASSQGLLAGVKDTQYF.

The CDR3 protein is CASSAGEGTDTQYF. In DNA form, the CDR3 reads TGTGCCAGCAGCGCGGGGGAGGGCACAGATACGCAGTATTTT. The chain employs TRBV4-2 and TRBJ2-3; 7 bases match TRBD2. CDR1 is LGHNA and CDR2 is YNFKEQ in the germline V gene. V shed 5 bases and J 1 base; nucleotides not matched to a gene: 3. The CDR3 loop spans 14 amino acids.

The V call is TRBV6-1, the J call TRBJ1-5; 8 bases fit TRBD1. Germline V CDR1 and CDR2: MNHNS, SASEGT. The CDR3 has 15 residues. V lost 9 bases and J lost 5; bases outside the gene matches: 12. The CDR3 here is CASDRGPSFYQPQHF. The CDR3 region has the DNA TGTGCCAGTGACAGGGGCCCCTCCTTCTATCAGCCCCAGCATTTT.

The V call is TRBV30, the J call TRBJ1-1, with a tentative D call TRBD1 (5 bases). The V end was cut by 0 bases, the J end by 12 bases, with 8 bases between. This CDR3 comprises 10 residues. Germline V gene data show CDR1 as GTSNPN and CDR2 as SVGIG (reference sequence). The CDR3 sequence: CAWSVKGTFF. CDR3 bases: TGTGCCTGGAGTGTAAAGGGGACTTTCTTT. The full variable domain, in which reference TRBV30 and TRBJ1-1 provide the parts outside the CDR3, is SQTIHQWPATLVQPVGSPLSLECTVEGTSNPNLYWYRQAAGRGLQLLFYSVGIGQISSEVPQNLSASRPQDRQFILSSKKLLLSDSGFYLCAWSVKGTFFGQGTRLTVV.

The chain employs TRBV12-5 and TRBJ1-2; D gene unclear. Germline lookup yields CDR1 LGHNT and CDR2 FRNRAP. The length of the CDR3 is 14 residues. Trimming took off 1 base at V and 10 bases at J, with 16 bases between the two ends. The DNA for the CDR3 is TGTGCTAGTGGTTTGGCGCCGAGACACCCCCTCTACACCTTC. Encoded protein: CASGLAPRHPLYTF.

The rearrangement links TRBV10-3 to TRBJ1-2; 7 bases match TRBD1. This CDR3 contains 10 residues. The germline CDR1 and CDR2 sequences are ENHRY and SYGVKD. The CDR3 is CAYRDSEYTF. CDR3 in DNA: TGTGCTTACCGGGACAGTGAGTACACCTTC.

The rearrangement uses TRBV4-3 and TRBJ1-5; D is unresolved. V lost 0 bases, J lost 5 bases, and 11 bases lay in between. The CDR3 is made up of 15 amino acids. Per the germline V gene, CDR1 is LGHNA and CDR2 is YSLEER. CDR3 DNA: TGCGCCAGCAGCCAAGATCGCGGCCCCTATCAGCCCCAGCATTTT. Its translation is CASSQDRGPYQPQHF.

The chain joins TRBV10-3 to TRBJ1-4; TRBD1 is a possible D gene (5 bases). The length of the CDR3 is 13 residues. Trimming removed 0 bases from V and 8 bases from J, with 7 bases in between. Germline V gives CDR1 ENHRY, CDR2 SYGVKD. Written as DNA, the CDR3 is TGTGCCATCAGTGAGTCGAGGACAGAAAAACTGTTTTTT. This translates into CAISESRTEKLFF.

The V and J genes are TRBV7-9 and TRBJ1-1; 7 bases line up with TRBD1. The CDR3 spans 13 residues. With 2 bases clipped from V and 5 bases from J, the junction kept 2 bases outside the gene matches. Per the germline V gene, CDR1 is SEHNR and CDR2 is FQNEAQ (reference sequence). DNA for the CDR3: TGTGCCAGCAGCTTACAGGGGGAAACTGAAGCTTTCTTT. This codes for CASSLQGETEAFF.

This clone was observed a few times. The CDR3 DNA sequence: TGTGCCACGCGGACAAGGACTGAAGCTTTCTTT. Translating it yields CATRTRTEAFF. The gene calls are TRBV19 and TRBJ1-1; possible D gene TRBD1, 5 bases. The germline CDR1 and CDR2 sequences are LNHDA and SQIVND (reference sequence). CDR3 length: 11 residues. V was cut by 10 bases and J by 5 bases, with 11 bases left in between.

This sequence joins TRBV23-1 and TRBJ2-7, with 8 bases lining up with TRBD1. TRBV23-1 is labeled an ORF, and its function is uncertain. CDR3 length: 16 residues. Losses at the gene ends were 6 bases for V and 2 bases for J; bases not matched to a gene: 12. The CDR3 nucleotides read TGCGCCAGCAGACTTCGGACAGGGTGGTTCGCCTACGAGCAGTACTTC. It specifies CASRLRTGWFAYEQYF.

The genes are TRBV4-2 and TRBJ2-1; 7 bases agree with TRBD2. Trimming cost V 1 base and J 3 bases; bases outside gene matches: 3. Germline lookup yields CDR1 LGHNA and CDR2 YNFKEQ. This CDR3 comprises 15 residues. The chain's CDR3 is CASSQASGYYNEQFF. CDR3 nucleotide sequence: TGTGCCAGCAGCCAAGCTAGCGGTTACTACAATGAGCAGTTCTTC.

V gene TRBV30 combines with J gene TRBJ2-5, with TRBD2 matching 9 bases. CDR3 size: 15 residues. Germline loops: CDR1 GTSNPN, CDR2 SVGIG (reference sequence). With V trimmed by 2 bases and J by 5 bases, 9 bases remained unmatched. CDR3 in amino acids: CAWSLLAGVGETQYF. CDR3 DNA: TGTGCCTGGAGTCTTTTAGCGGGAGTGGGGGAGACCCAGTACTTC.

V usage is TRBV30 and J usage is TRBJ1-6, with D maybe TRBD1 (6 bases). CDR3 length: 17 amino acids. Germline-derived CDR1 and CDR2 are GTSNPN and SVGIG (reference sequence). Trimming pared 3 bases from V and 0 bases from J, leaving 15 bases between. Written as DNA, the CDR3 is TGTGCCTGGAGCGAGGGGACACCAAGCTCCTATAATTCACCCCTCCACTTT. Its translation is CAWSEGTPSSYNSPLHF. Using reference TRBV30 and TRBJ1-6 for the parts outside the CDR3, the full variable domain is SQTIHQWPATLVQPVGSPLSLECTVEGTSNPNLYWYRQAAGRGLQLLFYSVGIGQISSEVPQNLSASRPQDRQFILSSKKLLLSDSGFYLCAWSEGTPSSYNSPLHFGNGTRLTVT.

CDR3 coding DNA: TGTGCCAGCAGAACTGGGCAGGGGTTAAGATTCCATGGCTACACCTTC. Translated: CASRTGQGLRFHGYTF. V and J are TRBV2 and TRBJ1-2, with D perhaps matching TRBD1 (6 bases). The V end was cut by 6 bases, the J end by 6 bases, with 23 bases between. This CDR3 contains 16 residues. Germline CDR1 SNHLY, CDR2 FYNNEI.

The chain carries TRBV30 and TRBJ1-2; D gene uncertain. The CDR3 runs to 13 residues. Germline CDR1 and CDR2: GTSNPN and SVGIG (reference sequence). Trimming took 1 base from V and 4 from J, leaving 10 bases between them. CDR3 nucleotides: TGTGCCTGGAGTGGACATACACGCTATGGCTACACCTTC. Translation: CAWSGHTRYGYTF.

The chain uses TRBV30 and TRBJ2-6; perhaps TRBD1 as D (5 bases). CDR1 is GTSNPN and CDR2 is SVGIG in the germline V gene (reference sequence). The ends were cut back, 0 bases at V and 2 bases at J, with 5 bases in the middle. This CDR3 has 14 amino acids. CDR3 sequence: CAWSVGAGANVLTF. Written as DNA, the CDR3 is TGTGCCTGGAGTGTAGGGGCTGGGGCCAACGTCCTGACTTTC. The complete variable domain, with remaining parts taken from reference TRBV30 and TRBJ2-6, reads SQTIHQWPATLVQPVGSPLSLECTVEGTSNPNLYWYRQAAGRGLQLLFYSVGIGQISSEVPQNLSASRPQDRQFILSSKKLLLSDSGFYLCAWSVGAGANVLTFGAGSRLTVL.

This rearrangement joins TRBV18 to TRBJ1-5; D is possibly TRBD1 (5 bases). Germline lookup yields CDR1 KGHSH and CDR2 LQKENI. The germline V and J ends were trimmed by 1 base and 3 bases, with 7 bases remaining between them. The CDR3 has 14 amino acids. CDR3 in amino acids: CASSPQGYNQPQHF. In DNA, the CDR3 is TGTGCCAGCTCACCACAGGGGTACAATCAGCCCCAGCATTTT.